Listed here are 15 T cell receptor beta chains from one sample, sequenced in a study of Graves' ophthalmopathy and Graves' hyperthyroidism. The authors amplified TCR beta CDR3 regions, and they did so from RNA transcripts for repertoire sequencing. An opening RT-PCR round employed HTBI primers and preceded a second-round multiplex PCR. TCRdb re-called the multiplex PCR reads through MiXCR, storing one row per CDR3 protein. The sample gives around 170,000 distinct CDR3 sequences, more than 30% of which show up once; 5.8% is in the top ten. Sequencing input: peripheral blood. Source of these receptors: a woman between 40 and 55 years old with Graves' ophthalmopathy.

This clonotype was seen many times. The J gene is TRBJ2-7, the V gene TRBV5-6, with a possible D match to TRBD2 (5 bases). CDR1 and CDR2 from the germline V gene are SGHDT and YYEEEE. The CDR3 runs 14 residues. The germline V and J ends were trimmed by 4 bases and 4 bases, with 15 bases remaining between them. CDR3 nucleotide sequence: TGTGCCAGCAGCCGTACCCGTGGGAGTTACGAGCAGTACTTC. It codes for CASSRTRGSYEQYF.

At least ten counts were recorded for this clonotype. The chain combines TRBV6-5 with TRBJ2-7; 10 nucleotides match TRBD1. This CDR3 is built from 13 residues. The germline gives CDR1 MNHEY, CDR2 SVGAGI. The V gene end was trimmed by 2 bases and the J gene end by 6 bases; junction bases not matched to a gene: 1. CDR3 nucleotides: TGTGCCAGCAGTTACAGGACAGGGGGCGAGCAGTACTTC. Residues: CASSYRTGGEQYF.

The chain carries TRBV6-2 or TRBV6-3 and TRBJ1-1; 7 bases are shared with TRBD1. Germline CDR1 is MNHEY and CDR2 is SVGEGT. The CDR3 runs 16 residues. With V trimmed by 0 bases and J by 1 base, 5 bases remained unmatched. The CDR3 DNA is TGTGCCAGCAGTTACTCGAAGAGGGGGCCGAACACTGAAGCTTTCTTT. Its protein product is CASSYSKRGPNTEAFF.

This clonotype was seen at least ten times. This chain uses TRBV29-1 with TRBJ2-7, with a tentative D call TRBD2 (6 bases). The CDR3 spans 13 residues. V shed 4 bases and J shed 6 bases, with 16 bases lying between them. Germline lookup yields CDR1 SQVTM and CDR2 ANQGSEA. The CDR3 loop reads CSVVGTQGFEQYF. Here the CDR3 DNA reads TGCAGCGTTGTGGGGACTCAGGGCTTCGAGCAGTACTTC.

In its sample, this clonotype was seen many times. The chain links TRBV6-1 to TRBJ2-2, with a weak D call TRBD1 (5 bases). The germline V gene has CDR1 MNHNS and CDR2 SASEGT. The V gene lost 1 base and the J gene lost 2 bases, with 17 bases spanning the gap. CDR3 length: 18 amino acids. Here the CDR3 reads CASSEDPRVRENTGELFF. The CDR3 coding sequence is TGTGCCAGCAGTGAAGATCCCCGTGTCAGGGAAAACACCGGGGAGCTGTTTTTT.

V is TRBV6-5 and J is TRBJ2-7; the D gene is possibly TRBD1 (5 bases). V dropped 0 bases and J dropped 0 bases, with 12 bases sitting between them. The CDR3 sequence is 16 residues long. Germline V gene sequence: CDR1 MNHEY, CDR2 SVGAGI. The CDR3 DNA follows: TGTGCCAGCAGTTACTCCGACAGAATCTCCTCCTACGAGCAGTACTTC. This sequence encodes CASSYSDRISSYEQYF.

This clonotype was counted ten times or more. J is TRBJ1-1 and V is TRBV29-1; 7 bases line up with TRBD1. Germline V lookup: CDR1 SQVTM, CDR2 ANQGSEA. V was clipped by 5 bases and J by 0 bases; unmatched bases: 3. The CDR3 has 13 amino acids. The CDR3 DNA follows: TGCAGCGTTACCGGGACAGTGAACACTGAAGCTTTCTTT. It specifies CSVTGTVNTEAFF.

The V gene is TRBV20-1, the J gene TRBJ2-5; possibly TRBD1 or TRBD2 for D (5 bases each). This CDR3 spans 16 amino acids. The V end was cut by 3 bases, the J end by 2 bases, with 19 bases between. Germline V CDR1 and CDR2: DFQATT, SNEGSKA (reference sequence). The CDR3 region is CSASGLQGWGQETQYF. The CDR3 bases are TGCAGTGCTAGCGGACTGCAGGGTTGGGGACAAGAGACCCAGTACTTC.

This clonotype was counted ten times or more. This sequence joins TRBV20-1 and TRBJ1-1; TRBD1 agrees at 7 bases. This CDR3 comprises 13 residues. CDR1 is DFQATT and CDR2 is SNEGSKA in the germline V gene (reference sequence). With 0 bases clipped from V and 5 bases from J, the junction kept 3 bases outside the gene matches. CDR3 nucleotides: TGCAGTGCTAGAGATCAGACAGGGACTGAAGCTTTCTTT. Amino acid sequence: CSARDQTGTEAFF.

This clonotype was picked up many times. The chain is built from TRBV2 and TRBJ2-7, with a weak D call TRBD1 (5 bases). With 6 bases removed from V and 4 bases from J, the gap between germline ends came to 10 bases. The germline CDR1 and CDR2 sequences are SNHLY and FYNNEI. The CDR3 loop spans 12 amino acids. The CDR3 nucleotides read TGTGCCAGCAGCCGACAGTTATACGAGCAGTACTTC. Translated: CASSRQLYEQYF.

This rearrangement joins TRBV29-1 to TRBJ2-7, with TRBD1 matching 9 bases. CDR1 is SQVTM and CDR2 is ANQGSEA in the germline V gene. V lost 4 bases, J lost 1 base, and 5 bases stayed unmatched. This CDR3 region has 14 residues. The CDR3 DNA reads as TGCAGCGTTGTAGGGGACAGGGATTCCTACGAGCAGTACTTC. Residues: CSVVGDRDSYEQYF.

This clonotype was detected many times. CDR3 residues: CASSLAGEGSYTF. CDR3 nucleotide sequence: TGTGCCAGCAGTTTGGCAGGGGAAGGAAGCTACACCTTC. The chain is built from TRBV12-3 or TRBV12-4 and TRBJ1-2, with D tentatively TRBD1 (6 bases). The CDR3 is 13 residues long. V lost 3 bases and J lost 9, with 14 bases in between.

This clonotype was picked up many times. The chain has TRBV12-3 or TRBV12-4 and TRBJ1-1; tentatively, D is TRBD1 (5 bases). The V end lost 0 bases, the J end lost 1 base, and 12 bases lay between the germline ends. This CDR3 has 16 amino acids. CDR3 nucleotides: TGTGCCAGCAGTTTAGCTGAGGGGCTGGGGAACACTGAAGCTTTCTTT. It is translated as CASSLAEGLGNTEAFF.

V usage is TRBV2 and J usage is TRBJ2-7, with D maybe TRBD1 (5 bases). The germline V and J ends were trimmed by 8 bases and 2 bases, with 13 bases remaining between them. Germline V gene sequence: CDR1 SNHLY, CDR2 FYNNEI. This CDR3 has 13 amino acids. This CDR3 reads CASVSRGAYEQYF. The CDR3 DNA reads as TGTGCCAGCGTGTCAAGGGGTGCCTACGAGCAGTACTTC. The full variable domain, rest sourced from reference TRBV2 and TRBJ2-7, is EPEVTQTPSHQVTQMGQEVILRCVPISNHLYFYWYRQILGQKVEFLVSFYNNEISEKSEIFDDQFSVERPDGSNFTLKIRSTKLEDSAMYFCASVSRGAYEQYFGPGTRLTVT.

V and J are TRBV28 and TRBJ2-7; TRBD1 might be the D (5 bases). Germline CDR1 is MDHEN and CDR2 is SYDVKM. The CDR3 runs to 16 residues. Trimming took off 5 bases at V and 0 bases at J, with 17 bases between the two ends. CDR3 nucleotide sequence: TGTGCCAGCAGTCCACCCGACAGTACAATCTCCTACGAGCAGTACTTC. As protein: CASSPPDSTISYEQYF.